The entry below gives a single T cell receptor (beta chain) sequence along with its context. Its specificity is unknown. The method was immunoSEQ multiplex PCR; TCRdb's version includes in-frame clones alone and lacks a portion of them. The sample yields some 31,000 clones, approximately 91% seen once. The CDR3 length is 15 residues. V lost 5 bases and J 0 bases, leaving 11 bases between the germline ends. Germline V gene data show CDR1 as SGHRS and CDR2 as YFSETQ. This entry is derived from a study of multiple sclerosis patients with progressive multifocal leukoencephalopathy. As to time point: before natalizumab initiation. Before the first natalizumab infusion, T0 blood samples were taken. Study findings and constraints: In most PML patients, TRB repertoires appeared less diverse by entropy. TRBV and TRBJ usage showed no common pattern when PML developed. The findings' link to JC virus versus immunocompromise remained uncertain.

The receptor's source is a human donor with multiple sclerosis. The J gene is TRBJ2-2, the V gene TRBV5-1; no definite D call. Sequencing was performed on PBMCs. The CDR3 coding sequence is TGCGCCAGCAGGCCTCCAGTCGCGAACACCGGGGAGCTGTTTTTT. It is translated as CASRPPVANTGELFF.